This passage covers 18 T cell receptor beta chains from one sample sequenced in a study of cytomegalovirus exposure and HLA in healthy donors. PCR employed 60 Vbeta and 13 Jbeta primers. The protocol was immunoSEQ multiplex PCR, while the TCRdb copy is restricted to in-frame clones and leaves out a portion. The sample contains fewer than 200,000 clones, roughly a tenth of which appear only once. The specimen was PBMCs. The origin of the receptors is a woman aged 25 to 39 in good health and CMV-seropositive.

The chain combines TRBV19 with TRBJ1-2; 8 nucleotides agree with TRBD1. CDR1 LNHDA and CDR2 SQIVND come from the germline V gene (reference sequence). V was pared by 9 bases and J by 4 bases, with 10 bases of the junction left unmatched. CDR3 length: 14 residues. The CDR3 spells CASTLAGTGYGYTF. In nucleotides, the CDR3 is TGTGCCAGCACTCTAGCCGGGACAGGCTATGGCTACACCTTC. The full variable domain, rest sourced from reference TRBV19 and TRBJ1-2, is DGGITQSPKYLFRKEGQNVTLSCEQNLNHDAMYWYRQDPGQGLRLIYYSQIVNDFQKGDIAEGYSVSREKKESFPLTVTSAQKNPTAFYLCASTLAGTGYGYTFGSGTRLTVV.

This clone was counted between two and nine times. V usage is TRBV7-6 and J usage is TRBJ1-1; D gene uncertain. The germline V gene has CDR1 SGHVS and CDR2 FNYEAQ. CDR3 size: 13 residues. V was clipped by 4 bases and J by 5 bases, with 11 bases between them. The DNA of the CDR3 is TGTGCCAGCAGCTCCGGCCGGAGGACTGAAGCTTTCTTT. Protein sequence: CASSSGRRTEAFF.

The CDR3 DNA sequence: TGTGCCAGCAACCGCCTCACCTCGGGCAATCAGCCCCAGCATTTT. Its protein product is CASNRLTSGNQPQHF. The rearrangement uses TRBV2 and TRBJ1-5; no reliable D call. Germline CDR1 and CDR2: SNHLY and FYNNEI. V was clipped by 7 bases and J by 2 bases, with 15 bases between them. This CDR3 is built from 15 residues.

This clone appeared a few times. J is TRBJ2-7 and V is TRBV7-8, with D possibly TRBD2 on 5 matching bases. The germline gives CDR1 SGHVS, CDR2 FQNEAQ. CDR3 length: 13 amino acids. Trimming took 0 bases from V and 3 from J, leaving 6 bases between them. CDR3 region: CASSLATSYEQYF. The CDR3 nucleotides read TGTGCCAGCAGCTTAGCTACTAGCTACGAGCAGTACTTC.

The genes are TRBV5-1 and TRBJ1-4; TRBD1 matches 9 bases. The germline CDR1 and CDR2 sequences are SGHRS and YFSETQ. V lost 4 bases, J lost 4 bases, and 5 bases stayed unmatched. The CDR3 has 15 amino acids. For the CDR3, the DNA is TGCGCCAGCAGCGAGACGGGACAGGGTAATGAAAAACTGTTTTTT. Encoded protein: CASSETGQGNEKLFF. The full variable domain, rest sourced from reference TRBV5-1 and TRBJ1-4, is KAGVTQTPRYLIKTRGQQVTLSCSPISGHRSVSWYQQTPGQGLQFLFEYFSETQRNKGNFPGRFSGRQFSNSRSEMNVSTLELGDSALYLCASSETGQGNEKLFFGSGTQLSVL.

The CDR3 sequence: CASSLRDTQYF. The CDR3 DNA sequence: TGTGCCAGCAGCCTTCGGGATACGCAGTATTTT. The chain couples TRBV6-6 to TRBJ2-3; D is unresolved. Germline assignment: CDR1 MNHNY and CDR2 SVGAGI (reference sequence). Trimming removed 6 bases at V and 6 bases at J, with 7 bases between. The CDR3 sequence is 11 residues long.

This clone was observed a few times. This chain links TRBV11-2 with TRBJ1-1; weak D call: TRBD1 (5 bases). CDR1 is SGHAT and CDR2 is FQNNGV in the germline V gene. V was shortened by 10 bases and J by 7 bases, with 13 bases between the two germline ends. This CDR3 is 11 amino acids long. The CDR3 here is CATIQGYEAFF. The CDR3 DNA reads TGTGCCACAATTCAGGGATATGAAGCTTTCTTT.

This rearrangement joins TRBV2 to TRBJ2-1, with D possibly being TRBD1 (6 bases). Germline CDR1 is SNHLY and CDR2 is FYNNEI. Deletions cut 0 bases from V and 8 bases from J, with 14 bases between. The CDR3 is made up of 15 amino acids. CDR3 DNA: TGTGCCAGCAGTGAAGCGCTTCAGGGGATCCATGAGCAGTTCTTC. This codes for CASSEALQGIHEQFF.

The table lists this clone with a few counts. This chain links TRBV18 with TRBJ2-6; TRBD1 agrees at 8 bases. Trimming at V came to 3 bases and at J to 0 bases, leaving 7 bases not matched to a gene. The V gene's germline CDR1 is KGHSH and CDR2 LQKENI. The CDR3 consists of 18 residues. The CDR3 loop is CASSPRDRPSSGANVLTF. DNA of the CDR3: TGTGCCAGCTCACCCCGGGACAGGCCGAGCTCTGGGGCCAACGTCCTGACTTTC.

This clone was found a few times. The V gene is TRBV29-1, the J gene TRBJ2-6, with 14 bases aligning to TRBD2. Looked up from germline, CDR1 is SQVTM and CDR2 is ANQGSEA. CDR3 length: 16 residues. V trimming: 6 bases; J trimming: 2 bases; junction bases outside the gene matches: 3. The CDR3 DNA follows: TGCAGCGTCGGACTAGCGGGAGGACCTGGGGCCAACGTCCTGACTTTC. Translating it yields CSVGLAGGPGANVLTF.

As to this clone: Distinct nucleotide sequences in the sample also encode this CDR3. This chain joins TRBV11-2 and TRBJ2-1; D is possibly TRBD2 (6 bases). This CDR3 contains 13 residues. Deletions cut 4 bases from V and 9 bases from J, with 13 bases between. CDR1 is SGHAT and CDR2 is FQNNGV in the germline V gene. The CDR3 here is CASSSLAGGEQFF. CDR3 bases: TGTGCCAGCAGCTCCTTGGCCGGGGGTGAGCAGTTCTTC.

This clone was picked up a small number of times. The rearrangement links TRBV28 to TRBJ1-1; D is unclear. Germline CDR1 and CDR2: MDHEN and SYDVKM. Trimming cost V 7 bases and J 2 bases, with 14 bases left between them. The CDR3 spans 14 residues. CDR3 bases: TGTGCCAGCACCCTCAGGCCGAGAAACACTGAAGCTTTCTTT. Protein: CASTLRPRNTEAFF.

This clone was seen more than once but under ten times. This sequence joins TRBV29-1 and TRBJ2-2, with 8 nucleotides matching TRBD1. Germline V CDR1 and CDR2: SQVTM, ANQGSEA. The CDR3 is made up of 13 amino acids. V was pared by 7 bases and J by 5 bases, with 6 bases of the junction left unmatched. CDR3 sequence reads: CSAPGQGTGELFF. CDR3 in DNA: TGCAGCGCTCCAGGACAGGGTACCGGGGAGCTGTTTTTT.

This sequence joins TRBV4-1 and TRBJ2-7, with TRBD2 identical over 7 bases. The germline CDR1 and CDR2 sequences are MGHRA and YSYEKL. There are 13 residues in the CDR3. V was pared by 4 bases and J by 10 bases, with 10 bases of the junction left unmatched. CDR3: CASSPPSAGVQYF. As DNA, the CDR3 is TGCGCCAGCAGCCCCCCGTCGGCGGGAGTTCAGTACTTC.

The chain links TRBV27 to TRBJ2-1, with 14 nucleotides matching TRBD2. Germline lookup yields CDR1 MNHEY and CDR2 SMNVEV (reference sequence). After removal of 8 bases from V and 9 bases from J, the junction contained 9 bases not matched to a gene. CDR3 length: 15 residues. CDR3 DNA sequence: TGTGCCAGCGGACCGGGACTAGCGGGAGTGGGTGAGCAGTTCTTC. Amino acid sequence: CASGPGLAGVGEQFF.

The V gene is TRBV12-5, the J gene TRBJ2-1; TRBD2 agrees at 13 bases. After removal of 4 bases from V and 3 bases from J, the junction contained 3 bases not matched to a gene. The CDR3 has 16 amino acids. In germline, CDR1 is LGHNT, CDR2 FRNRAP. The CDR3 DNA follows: TGTGCTAGTGGTTCCGGGACTAGCGGGATCTACAATGAGCAGTTCTTC. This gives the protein CASGSGTSGIYNEQFF.

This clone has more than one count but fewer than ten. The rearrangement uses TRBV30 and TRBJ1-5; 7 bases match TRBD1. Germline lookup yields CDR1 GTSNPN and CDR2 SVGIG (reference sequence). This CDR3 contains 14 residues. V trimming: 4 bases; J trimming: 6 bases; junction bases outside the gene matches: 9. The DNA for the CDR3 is TGTGCCTGGACTGGACAGGTGGTGACTCAGCCCCAGCATTTT. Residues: CAWTGQVVTQPQHF.

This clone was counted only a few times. The CDR3 loop reads CASSESQGSYEQYF. The CDR3 bases are TGTGCCAGCAGTGAATCCCAGGGAAGTTACGAGCAGTACTTC. The V and J genes are TRBV2 and TRBJ2-7; TRBD1 is a possible D gene (5 bases). Germline loops: CDR1 SNHLY, CDR2 FYNNEI. Trimming removed 2 bases at V and 4 bases at J, with 12 bases between. This CDR3 comprises 14 residues.